One sample yielded the 10 T cell receptor beta chains listed below, sequenced in a study of human T cells and chemical hapten exposure. TCRdb reprocessed the RACE reads with MiXCR, giving one entry per CDR3 protein. This sample yields 350,000 to 400,000 distinct CDR3 sequences, of which about 5.1% are seen a single time; 2.6% belongs to the top ten. This sample's time point: pre-sensitization, week 0. Treatment reported: therapeutic diphenylcyclopropenone sensitization with weekly scalp DPC. The sample in question was whole blood, obtained in connection with sensitization to the hapten diphenylcyclopropenone (DPC). The receptors stem from a woman in her forties or fifties with alopecia areata. Some clones in this sample may be carry-over from other donors' samples.

The V and J genes are TRBV20-1 and TRBJ1-2; 9 nucleotides match TRBD1. The CDR3 runs 14 residues. The germline V gene has CDR1 DFQATT and CDR2 SNEGSKA (reference sequence). V was clipped by 4 bases and J by 4 bases; unmatched bases: 7. The DNA for the CDR3 is TGCAGTGCTACCGGGACAGGGCGCCCCTATGGCTACACCTTC. Translated: CSATGTGRPYGYTF.

This clonotype was recorded a few times. The chain links TRBV6-2 or TRBV6-3 to TRBJ2-2; a possible D gene is TRBD2 (5 bases). V was shortened by 6 bases and J by 4 bases, with 9 bases between the two germline ends. Looked up from germline, CDR1 is MNHEY and CDR2 is SVGEGT. The CDR3 runs to 13 residues. The CDR3 bases are TGTGCCAGCAGGCGGACTGTCACCGGGGAGCTGTTTTTT. Encoded protein: CASRRTVTGELFF.

This sequence joins TRBV5-1 and TRBJ2-3, with D unclear. CDR3 size: 15 residues. V lost 0 bases and J 4 bases, leaving 12 bases between the germline ends. Germline V CDR1 and CDR2: SGHRS, YFSETQ. The CDR3 loop reads CASSLEPTPPDTQYF. As DNA, the CDR3 is TGCGCCAGCAGCTTGGAGCCGACCCCTCCAGATACGCAGTATTTT.

The table lists this clonotype with many counts. The V and J genes are TRBV7-8 and TRBJ2-3; TRBD1 or TRBD2 may be the D gene (7 bases each). V dropped 10 bases and J dropped 0 bases, with 26 bases sitting between them. CDR1 and CDR2 (germline): SGHVS, FQNEAQ. The CDR3 is 18 amino acids. The CDR3 loop is CATRRGPGLGSSTDTQYF. CDR3 nucleotide sequence: TGTGCCACACGGAGGGGGCCTGGACTAGGCTCGAGCACAGATACGCAGTATTTT.

This clonotype was recorded once. The chain uses TRBV29-1 and TRBJ2-7; 9 bases match TRBD1. The J segment lost 3 bases and the V segment lost 8 bases, leaving 5 bases of the junction unmatched. The germline gives CDR1 SQVTM, CDR2 ANQGSEA. There are 12 residues in the CDR3. In DNA, the CDR3 is TGCAGCATACAGACAGGGGGCTACGAGCAGTACTTC. Its translation: CSIQTGGYEQYF.

This clonotype was counted at least ten times. This CDR3 reads CASYPQEGVSEKLFF. The CDR3 DNA is TGTGCCAGCTACCCTCAGGAGGGCGTAAGTGAAAAACTGTTTTTT. The chain recombines TRBV2 with TRBJ1-4; D unresolved. V was pared by 8 bases and J by 7 bases, with 20 bases between. The CDR3 has 15 residues. CDR1 and CDR2 (germline): SNHLY, FYNNEI.

The chain carries TRBV4-2 and TRBJ1-1; 9 nucleotides line up with TRBD1. Germline V lookup: CDR1 LGHNA, CDR2 YNFKEQ. The CDR3 length is 16 residues. The V and J ends lost 1 base and 0 bases, in that order; junction bases with no gene match: 3. The chain's CDR3 is CASSQVGTGMNTEAFF. CDR3 coding DNA: TGTGCCAGCAGCCAAGTCGGGACAGGGATGAACACTGAAGCTTTCTTT.

This rearrangement joins TRBV4-3 to TRBJ2-7; no clear D gene. The CDR3 runs 14 residues. Germline V gene data show CDR1 as LGHNA and CDR2 as YSLEER. V was cut by 1 base and J by 3 bases, with 10 bases left in between. Here the CDR3 reads CASSQGLEIYEQYF. The CDR3 nucleotides read TGCGCCAGCAGCCAAGGGCTCGAGATCTACGAGCAGTACTTC.

The sample holds many counts of this clonotype. The chain has TRBV10-2 and TRBJ2-6; D could derive from TRBD1 or TRBD2 (5 bases each). V dropped 6 bases and J dropped 0 bases, with 9 bases sitting between them. This CDR3 is 15 amino acids long. Germline V gene lookup returns CDR1 WSHSY and CDR2 SAAADI. The CDR3 nucleotides read TGCGCCAGCAGGGGACGGGTCTCTGGGGCCAACGTCCTGACTTTC. It yields the protein CASRGRVSGANVLTF.

This chain uses TRBV6-2 or TRBV6-3 with TRBJ2-1; D call uncertain. The CDR3 is 13 amino acids. V gave up 5 bases and J gave up 7 bases, with 12 bases separating them. Germline V gives CDR1 MNHEY, CDR2 SVGEGT. The CDR3 nucleotides read TGTGCCAGCAGTGTAAGTCCTAGTAATGAGCAGTTCTTC. Translating it yields CASSVSPSNEQFF.